The next 32 T cell receptor beta chains were all read from a single sample in a study of tumor-infiltrating lymphocytes in localized non-small cell lung cancer. The protocol was immunoSEQ multiplex PCR, while the TCRdb copy is restricted to in-frame clones and leaves out a portion. The table lists approximately 10,000 clones, less than 80% of them singletons. Sequenced material: uninvolved lung tissue not adjacent to the tumor. These receptor sequences come from a human donor with non-small cell lung cancer.

The chain carries TRBV2 and TRBJ2-1, with D hard to call. Trimming removed 9 bases at V and 1 base at J, with 10 bases between. The CDR3 spans 13 residues. The germline CDR1 and CDR2 sequences are SNHLY and FYNNEI. CDR3 DNA: TGTGCCAGTAAGTCCCGGTCCTACAATGAGCAGTTCTTC. This encodes CASKSRSYNEQFF.

The rearrangement links TRBV30 to TRBJ1-1; D gene unclear. The CDR3 sequence is 13 residues long. Germline assignment: CDR1 GTSNPN and CDR2 SVGIG (reference sequence). The V gene lost 2 bases and the J gene lost 2 bases, with 9 bases spanning the gap. CDR3 bases: TGTGCCTGGAGTACGGACGGAAACACTGAAGCTTTCTTT. Amino acid sequence: CAWSTDGNTEAFF.

This clone has a handful of counts. The chain recombines TRBV4-1 with TRBJ2-6; 7 bases map to TRBD1. Germline CDR1 MGHRA, CDR2 YSYEKL. Unmatched junction bases numbered 3, after V lost 2 bases and J lost 2 bases. CDR3 length equals 16 residues. Here the CDR3 DNA reads TGCGCCAGCAGCCAACTAGACAGGGCTGGGGCCAACGTCCTGACTTTC. Amino acids: CASSQLDRAGANVLTF.

This clone was counted once. The V gene is TRBV27, the J gene TRBJ2-1; tentative D call: TRBD1 (6 bases). CDR1 is MNHEY and CDR2 is SMNVEV in the germline V gene (reference sequence). The length of the CDR3 is 14 residues. Trimming stripped 5 bases from V and 10 bases from J, with 18 bases between. CDR3 region: CASSPTDSLREQFF. In DNA form, the CDR3 reads TGTGCCAGCAGTCCTACGGACAGTTTACGGGAGCAGTTCTTC.

This chain connects TRBV28 to TRBJ2-1, with D tentatively TRBD1 (6 bases). The CDR3 covers 15 residues. V lost 3 bases and J 7 bases, leaving 16 bases between the germline ends. Germline V gene lookup returns CDR1 MDHEN and CDR2 SYDVKM. CDR3 in amino acids: CASSLSGRGMNEQFF. DNA for the CDR3: TGTGCCAGCAGTTTGTCGGGCAGGGGTATGAATGAGCAGTTCTTC.

J is TRBJ2-7 and V is TRBV15; TRBD1 matches at 11 bases. The germline V gene encodes CDR1 LNHNV and CDR2 YYDKDF (reference sequence). Trimming removed 7 bases from V and 5 bases from J; junction bases left unmatched: 16. The length of the CDR3 is 17 residues. DNA of the CDR3: TGTGCCACCACTACGATATCGGGACAGGGGGTAATCAACGAGCAGTACTTC. Protein: CATTTISGQGVINEQYF.

This CDR3 reads CASSYGTPSTDTQYF. CDR3 coding DNA: TGTGCCAGCAGCTACGGGACACCTAGCACAGATACGCAGTATTTT. The chain uses TRBV14 and TRBJ2-3, with D possibly being TRBD1 (6 bases). Germline CDR1 reads SGHDN; CDR2 reads FVKESK. V lost 5 bases to trimming and J lost 0 bases, with 12 bases between them. The CDR3 sequence is 15 residues long.

V usage is TRBV9 and J usage is TRBJ1-1, with D perhaps matching TRBD1 (5 bases). The CDR3 sequence is 15 residues long. Trimming cost V 3 bases and J 1 base, with 13 bases left between them. Per the germline V gene, CDR1 is SGDLS and CDR2 is YYNGEE. CDR3 loop: CASSAGTIRNTEAFF. CDR3 coding DNA: TGTGCCAGCAGCGCGGGGACTATAAGGAACACTGAAGCTTTCTTT. Together with reference TRBV9 and TRBJ1-1, the CDR3 gives the full variable domain: DSGVTQTPKHLITATGQRVTLRCSPRSGDLSVYWYQQSLDQGLQFLIQYYNGEERAKGNILERFSAQQFPDLHSELNLSSLELGDSALYFCASSAGTIRNTEAFFGQGTRLTVV.

This clone was found a few times. This rearrangement joins TRBV28 to TRBJ2-3, with TRBD1 as a possible D gene (6 bases). The V end lost 6 bases, the J end lost 4 bases, and 20 bases lay between the germline ends. The V gene's germline CDR1 is MDHEN and CDR2 SYDVKM. The CDR3 runs 16 residues. The DNA for the CDR3 is TGTGCCAGCAGCCCCCCGACAGGACCTCCCTCAGATACGCAGTATTTT. The encoded protein is CASSPPTGPPSDTQYF.

The chain employs TRBV5-4 and TRBJ2-3, with a weak D call TRBD2 (6 bases). Germline assignment: CDR1 SGHNT and CDR2 YYREEE (reference sequence). CDR3 size: 15 residues. V lost 1 base, J lost 3 bases, and 12 bases lay in between. The chain's CDR3 is CASSLRGRRTDTQYF. The CDR3, as DNA: TGTGCCAGCAGCTTGAGAGGGAGGAGGACAGATACGCAGTATTTT. Full variable domain (remainder filled in from reference TRBV5-4 and TRBJ2-3): ETGVTQSPTHLIKTRGQQVTLRCSSQSGHNTVSWYQQALGQGPQFIFQYYREEENGRGNFPPRFSGLQFPNYSSELNVNALELDDSALYLCASSLRGRRTDTQYFGPGTRLTVL.

The chain has TRBV5-1 and TRBJ2-5; 7 nucleotides agree with TRBD1. CDR1 is SGHRS and CDR2 is YFSETQ in the germline V gene. With V trimmed by 1 base and J by 0 bases, 3 bases remained unmatched. The CDR3 sequence is 15 residues long. The CDR3 here is CASSLLGTDQETQYF. Written as DNA, the CDR3 is TGCGCCAGCAGCTTGCTGGGGACAGACCAAGAGACCCAGTACTTC.

The CDR3 spells CASSLSRQGDGYTF. CDR3 nucleotide sequence: TGTGCCAGCAGCTTGTCCCGACAGGGAGATGGCTACACCTTC. The rearrangement uses TRBV5-6 and TRBJ1-2; 7 bases line up with TRBD1. Losses at the gene ends were 1 base for V and 6 bases for J; bases not matched to a gene: 6. Per germline, CDR1 SGHDT and CDR2 YYEEEE. The CDR3 loop spans 14 amino acids.

The CDR3 region is CASSLRQGSDTQYF. The CDR3 coding sequence is TGTGCCAGCAGTTTAAGACAGGGGTCAGATACGCAGTATTTT. The chain combines TRBV28 with TRBJ2-3, with 8 bases identical to TRBD1. This CDR3 is 14 amino acids long. Germline lookup yields CDR1 MDHEN and CDR2 SYDVKM. After removal of 2 bases from V and 4 bases from J, the junction contained 2 bases not matched to a gene. The full variable domain, its missing parts supplied by reference TRBV28 and TRBJ2-3, is DVKVTQSSRYLVKRTGEKVFLECVQDMDHENMFWYRQDPGLGLRLIYFSYDVKMKEKGDIPEGYSVSREKKERFSLILESASTNQTSMYLCASSLRQGSDTQYFGPGTRLTVL.

J is TRBJ1-2 and V is TRBV28, with 8 positions matching TRBD1. CDR3 length equals 16 residues. After removal of 5 bases from V and 4 bases from J, the junction contained 12 bases not matched to a gene. Germline V gene sequence: CDR1 MDHEN, CDR2 SYDVKM. The CDR3 bases are TGTGCCAGCAGTAAACCCACTTGGACAGGGCTCTATGGCTACACCTTC. It encodes CASSKPTWTGLYGYTF.

The chain combines TRBV5-4 with TRBJ2-7; 10 bases align to TRBD2. Germline V lookup: CDR1 SGHNT, CDR2 YYREEE (reference sequence). This CDR3 comprises 15 residues. Germline trimming cut 0 bases from V and 4 bases from J; bases unmatched to any gene: 4. CDR3 in amino acids: CASSLGLAGQYEQYF. As DNA, the CDR3 is TGTGCCAGCAGCTTGGGACTAGCGGGCCAATACGAGCAGTACTTC.

The rearrangement uses TRBV6-5 and TRBJ2-1; D possibly corresponds to TRBD2 (5 bases). CDR3 size: 13 residues. V lost 8 bases to trimming and J lost 0 bases, with 8 bases between them. The germline CDR1 and CDR2 sequences are MNHEY and SVGAGI. Here the CDR3 reads CASSRGSYNEQFF. The DNA for the CDR3 is TGTGCCAGCTCCCGGGGCTCCTACAATGAGCAGTTCTTC.

The rearrangement links TRBV7-9 to TRBJ2-7, with a possible D match to TRBD1 (6 bases). This CDR3 spans 14 amino acids. The V end lost 1 base, the J end lost 2 bases, and 9 bases lay between the germline ends. The germline CDR1 and CDR2 sequences are SEHNR and FQNEAQ (reference sequence). For the CDR3, the DNA is TGTGCCAGCAGCTTAGGACAGGCAACCTACGAGCAGTACTTC. Its protein product is CASSLGQATYEQYF.

V usage is TRBV14 and J usage is TRBJ1-1, with TRBD1 identical over 8 bases. V gave up 4 bases and J gave up 5 bases; unmatched junction bases: 6. This CDR3 has 14 residues. CDR1 is SGHDN and CDR2 is FVKESK in the germline V gene. The CDR3 nucleotides are TGTGCCAGCAGCCTCCGGACAGGGAGAACTGAAGCTTTCTTT. Translation: CASSLRTGRTEAFF.

This chain connects TRBV29-1 to TRBJ2-1; a weak D match, TRBD2 (6 bases). The CDR3 has 14 amino acids. Germline CDR1 reads SQVTM; CDR2 reads ANQGSEA. V lost 7 bases and J lost 4, with 17 bases in between. CDR3 nucleotide sequence: TGCAGCGCTGGGGCAGGAGGGCAGTACAATGAGCAGTTCTTC. It codes for CSAGAGGQYNEQFF.

V gene TRBV7-2 combines with J gene TRBJ2-7; TRBD2 aligns across 8 bases. Germline-derived CDR1 and CDR2 are SGHTA and FQGNSA. This CDR3 has 16 amino acids. V gave up 1 base and J gave up 1 base; unmatched junction bases: 6. CDR3 residues: CASSLEGLAFSYEQYF. The CDR3 coding sequence is TGTGCCAGCAGCTTAGAAGGACTAGCATTTTCCTACGAGCAGTACTTC.

This sequence joins TRBV6-5 and TRBJ2-2, with 7 bases identical to TRBD1. CDR3 length: 14 residues. With 7 bases clipped from V and 2 bases from J, the junction kept 4 bases outside the gene matches. CDR1 is MNHEY and CDR2 is SVGAGI in the germline V gene. As DNA, the CDR3 is TGTGCCAGCAAGGGACAGTTAAACACCGGGGAGCTGTTTTTT. The encoded protein is CASKGQLNTGELFF.

CDR3: CASSQDGDLSGNTIYF. In nucleotides, the CDR3 is TGTGCCAGCAGCCAAGATGGAGACCTCTCTGGAAACACCATATATTTT. The chain has TRBV4-2 and TRBJ1-3; the D is unclear. CDR1 is LGHNA, CDR2 YNFKEQ, per germline. V lost 0 bases, J lost 0 bases, and 9 bases lay in between. The CDR3 is 16 residues long.

V usage is TRBV5-1 and J usage is TRBJ2-1; D is possibly TRBD1 or TRBD2 (5 bases each). V was cut by 4 bases and J by 5 bases, with 16 bases left in between. Germline V gene data show CDR1 as SGHRS and CDR2 as YFSETQ. The CDR3 runs 15 residues. The CDR3 bases are TGCGCCAGCAGCATCCCCGGGACCATAAACAATGAGCAGTTCTTC. It is translated as CASSIPGTINNEQFF. Together with reference TRBV5-1 and TRBJ2-1, the CDR3 gives the full variable domain: KAGVTQTPRYLIKTRGQQVTLSCSPISGHRSVSWYQQTPGQGLQFLFEYFSETQRNKGNFPGRFSGRQFSNSRSEMNVSTLELGDSALYLCASSIPGTINNEQFFGPGTRLTVL.

This clone has only one observation. The V call is TRBV7-9, the J call TRBJ1-5; 9 bases are a match to TRBD1. CDR1 is SEHNR, CDR2 FQNEAQ, per germline (reference sequence). The junction had 8 bases not matched to a gene; V was cut back by 5 bases and J by 3 bases. This CDR3 is built from 16 residues. The CDR3 is CASSPTTGGNNQPQHF. The CDR3 DNA reads as TGTGCCAGCAGCCCGACGACAGGGGGTAACAATCAGCCCCAGCATTTT.

This clone appeared a few times. The genes are TRBV7-2 and TRBJ2-7; TRBD1 matches at 8 bases. Germline CDR1 SGHTA, CDR2 FQGNSA. V trimming: 3 bases; J trimming: 5 bases; junction bases outside the gene matches: 6. CDR3 size: 14 residues. The CDR3 nucleotides read TGTGCCAGCAGCTTCCAGGGGGCGCTCCACGAGCAGTACTTC. Amino acids: CASSFQGALHEQYF.

The chain couples TRBV13 to TRBJ1-1; maybe TRBD1 (6 bases). The V gene's germline CDR1 is PRHDT and CDR2 FYEKMQ (reference sequence). The CDR3 loop spans 17 amino acids. The V end lost 4 bases, the J end lost 0 bases, and 18 bases lay between the germline ends. CDR3 coding DNA: TGTGCCAGCAGCTACACAGGGATGGGGTCTTTGAACACTGAAGCTTTCTTT. Protein product: CASSYTGMGSLNTEAFF.

This clone was seen only once. V gene TRBV7-9 combines with J gene TRBJ1-3; possible D gene TRBD1, 6 bases. CDR1 and CDR2 from the germline V gene are SEHNR and FQNEAQ (reference sequence). V shed 6 bases and J shed 4 bases, with 16 bases lying between them. The CDR3 is 15 amino acids. CDR3 in amino acids: CASSQQQGSGNTIYF. CDR3 sequence (DNA): TGTGCCAGCAGTCAACAACAGGGATCGGGAAACACCATATATTTT.

This clone was seen a few times. The chain carries TRBV28 and TRBJ2-3; no clear D. Germline-derived CDR1 and CDR2 are MDHEN and SYDVKM. This CDR3 is 16 amino acids long. V lost 5 bases to trimming and J lost 4 bases, with 19 bases between them. In DNA form, the CDR3 reads TGTGCCAGCAGTCCGTTGAGGTATAATGGCGCAGATACGCAGTATTTT. Translated, it gives CASSPLRYNGADTQYF.

The chain is built from TRBV2 and TRBJ2-7; the D is unclear. The V end was cut by 5 bases, the J end by 0 bases, with 17 bases between. Germline V gives CDR1 SNHLY, CDR2 FYNNEI. There are 16 residues in the CDR3. CDR3 sequence (DNA): TGTGCCAGCAGTCAGTTTAACAGCGATCGCTCCTACGAGCAGTACTTC. Residues: CASSQFNSDRSYEQYF. The full variable domain, rest sourced from reference TRBV2 and TRBJ2-7, is EPEVTQTPSHQVTQMGQEVILRCVPISNHLYFYWYRQILGQKVEFLVSFYNNEISEKSEIFDDQFSVERPDGSNFTLKIRSTKLEDSAMYFCASSQFNSDRSYEQYFGPGTRLTVT.

V gene TRBV28 combines with J gene TRBJ2-5; the D gene is possibly TRBD2 (8 bases). V was trimmed by 6 bases and J by 10 bases, leaving 24 bases between them. The CDR3 is 15 amino acids. The germline V gene has CDR1 MDHEN and CDR2 SYDVKM. CDR3 residues: CASRPRGTRRGDQYF. Here the CDR3 DNA reads TGTGCCAGCAGGCCCAGGGGGACAAGGCGGGGGGACCAGTACTTC.

This rearrangement joins TRBV9 to TRBJ2-5; perhaps TRBD2 as D (6 bases). The V end lost 0 bases, the J end lost 4 bases, and 13 bases lay between the germline ends. Per germline, CDR1 SGDLS and CDR2 YYNGEE. The CDR3 contains 15 residues. The chain's CDR3 is CASSVGSRDVETQYF. The CDR3 DNA follows: TGTGCCAGCAGCGTAGGATCGCGGGACGTAGAGACCCAGTACTTC. Looking up the rest from reference TRBV9 and TRBJ2-5 gives the full variable domain: DSGVTQTPKHLITATGQRVTLRCSPRSGDLSVYWYQQSLDQGLQFLIQYYNGEERAKGNILERFSAQQFPDLHSELNLSSLELGDSALYFCASSVGSRDVETQYFGPGTRLLVL.

This rearrangement joins TRBV30 to TRBJ1-4; the D is unclear. Between the trimmed V and J ends, which lost 5 bases and 6 bases, there was a span of 16 bases. Per the germline V gene, CDR1 is GTSNPN and CDR2 is SVGIG (reference sequence). This CDR3 is built from 14 residues. The CDR3 DNA is TGTGCCTGGGCCCCGGGTAGGCGGGATGAAAAACTGTTTTTT. This gives the protein CAWAPGRRDEKLFF.